This TCR beta chain was profiled in a study of T cells after yellow fever vaccination. Trimming at V came to 5 bases and at J to 1 base, leaving 6 bases not matched to a gene. The CDR3 totals 15 residues. 5'RACE template switching added a universal primer site and UMIs to TCR cDNA. TCRdb processed the 5' RACE reads anew with MiXCR; each CDR3 protein has one entry. The repertoire includes 130,000 or so distinct CDR3 sequences, 13% to 15% of them detected once, and roughly 47% sits in the top ten. Source: CD8+ T cells sorted from PBMCs, taken 5 days after the yellow fever booster vaccination. The origin of this receptor is a man aged 18 to 30 who received the YFV17D yellow fever vaccine. This chain links TRBV12-3 or TRBV12-4 with TRBJ2-3; 7 nucleotides line up with TRBD1. The CDR3 region is CASSRGGKGTDTQYF. The CDR3 DNA sequence: TGTGCCAGCAGTCGAGGGGGCAAGGGCACAGATACGCAGTATTTT.